This T cell receptor beta chain is from a study of T cells in Graves' hyperthyroidism and ophthalmopathy. Study-level findings and limits: Most clonotypes expanded in the thyroid (above 0.001) were also present in blood.

Diagnoses were made from clinical symptoms, serum measures (thyroxine and TRAb), thyroid ultrasound and orbital computed tomography. Amplification targeted TCR beta CDR3 regions from RNA transcripts. When the TCR CDR3 underwent first-round RT-PCR, the HTBI primer set was used. From the multiplex PCR reads, TCRdb called clonotypes with MiXCR, one entry per CDR3 protein. The sample holds about 740,000 distinct CDR3 sequences; 14% are singletons and the top ten take about 9.4%. This clonotype was found a few times. Its antigen is undetermined. Germline V gene lookup returns CDR1 SGHDT and CDR2 YYEEEE. V was trimmed by 0 bases and J by 2 bases, leaving 9 bases between them. This CDR3 is 15 amino acids long.

The genes are TRBV5-6 and TRBJ1-5; D is undetermined. The receptor was derived from a woman younger than 30 with Graves' hyperthyroidism. The sequenced sample consisted of blood. The CDR3 sequence: CASSLGRSGNQPQHF. CDR3 nucleotide sequence: TGTGCCAGCAGCTTGGGCAGGTCGGGCAATCAGCCCCAGCATTTT.